This TCR beta chain was captured by sequencing in a study of blood T cell repertoires in COVID-19 (dated by TCRdb to 2018 to 2021). About the full investigation: The collaborator samples originated in the United States, Italy and Spain and spanned the acute and convalescent phases of COVID-19. The material from the prospective study consisted of cDNA or gDNA derived from T cells, B-cell-depleted T cells, or PBMCs. The dataset comprised deeply sampled blood TCRbeta repertoires from subjects exposed to, actively infected with, or recovered from COVID-19. A freely available public database, intended as a resource for researchers studying the immune response to SARS-CoV-2, is where the repertoires were released. Samples came from the ongoing ImmuneRACE study (first 160 participants) plus 1,254 subjects from 6 global collaborators. Sample metadata almost always included a de-identified subject ID, COVID-19 status, age in years and sex. Where available, HLA class I and class II types were obtained from metadata supplied by the sample provider rather than from assay-based typing.

Comment on this clone: Which antigen it targets is not known. Per-base qualities were not stored, and no clone one base away is much larger.

One collaborating source in Seattle enrolled patients while the patients were actively infected and followed the patients over time throughout the course of disease. Each collaborating institution followed its own protocols to collect whole blood in K2EDTA tubes. For TCRbeta analysis, collaborators shipped samples in one of three forms: frozen whole blood, isolated PBMCs, or DNA extracted from either of those sample types. The immunoSEQ Assay, a bias-controlled multiplex PCR, was used to amplify TCRbeta CDR3 regions from genomic DNA. The authors processed their data as follows. The number of nucleated cells in each sample was estimated by amplification of reference gene primers within the assay. To quantify the absolute abundance of each unique TCRbeta CDR3 rearrangement, sequence reads were collapsed and filtered. For each sample, productive Simpson clonality was calculated as the square root of Simpson's diversity index over productive rearrangements. What TCRdb holds here is the immuneACCESS table cut down to in-frame rearrangements. Part of the clones is not present; checked against another copy, under half of the missing clones reflect an unresolved V gene, and the others are unexplained. Clone size and V and J calls were adopted from that table, with D and trimming inferred from the DNA. Here the sample has almost 200,000 clones; approximately 86% occur a single time. The ten largest clones add up to roughly 0.91% of the sample.

The germline V gene yields MNHEY for CDR1 and SVGAGI for CDR2. The CDR3, from cysteine to phenylalanine, totals 14 residues. Only the CDR3 part of the read is kept: 42 bases, read in frame from the first base. Trimming takes 10 bases off V and 4 bases off J; junction bases not matched to a gene: 6. General study outcomes and caveats: The amount of clinical and demographic metadata varied by source and participant and was provided uncurated.

Specimen: peripheral blood. This receptor was taken from a man in his 60s with COVID-19, enrolled during active disease. The chain links TRBV6-5 with TRBJ2-6, with 8 middle bases fitting TRBD1. The sequenced DNA: TGTGCCACCCAGGGGGCGTTAGGGGCCAACGTCCTGACTTTC. This is translated as CATQGALGANVLTF.